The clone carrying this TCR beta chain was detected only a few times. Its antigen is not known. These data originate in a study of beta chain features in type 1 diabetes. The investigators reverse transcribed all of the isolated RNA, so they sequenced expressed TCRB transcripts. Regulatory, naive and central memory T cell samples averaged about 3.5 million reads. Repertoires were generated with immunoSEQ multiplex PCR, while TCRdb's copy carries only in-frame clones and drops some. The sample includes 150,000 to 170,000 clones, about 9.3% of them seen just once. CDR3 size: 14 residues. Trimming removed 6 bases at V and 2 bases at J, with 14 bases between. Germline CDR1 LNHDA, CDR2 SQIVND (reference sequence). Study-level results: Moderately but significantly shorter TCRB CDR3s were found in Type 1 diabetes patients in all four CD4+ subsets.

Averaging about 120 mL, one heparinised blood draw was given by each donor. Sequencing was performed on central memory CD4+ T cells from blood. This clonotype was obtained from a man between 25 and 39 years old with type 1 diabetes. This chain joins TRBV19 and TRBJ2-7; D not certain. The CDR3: CASSNPRGAYEQYF. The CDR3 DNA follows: TGTGCCAGTAGCAACCCCAGAGGCGCCTACGAGCAGTACTTC.